Listed below are T cell receptor beta chains from one sample, sequenced in a study of blood T cell repertoires in COVID-19. Here immunoSEQ multiplex PCR was the method, and the copy in TCRdb shows in-frame clones only, minus some. The top ten hold less than 6.5% of the sample, which has about 330,000 clones, 80% to 90% seen once. The sequencing sample was made of PBMCs or T cells enriched from blood (not recorded which). The receptors come from a man aged 25-45 years who had recovered from COVID-19. The CDR3 runs from the conserved cysteine through the conserved F or W. The D gene is left open where the match is weak. The size of a clone is reported for some rows only, either as once, few or many, or as a class for expanded clones.

DNA | CDR3 | size | V | D | J
TGTGCCAGCAGCACAACCGGGACAGTCAATGAGCAGTTCTTC | CASSTTGTVNEQFF | - | TRBV2 | TRBD1 | TRBJ2-1
TGTGCCAGTAGTATGAGGGGGTTCGGCACTGAAGCTTTCTTT | CASSMRGFGTEAFF | - | TRBV19 | - | TRBJ1-1
TGTGCCAGCGCGGGAGGGTCCCTACATGGGGCCAACGTCCTGACTTTC | CASAGGSLHGANVLTF | once | TRBV19 | TRBD2 | TRBJ2-6
TGCGCCAGCAGGGCCGAGGGCGGCGTAAACACTGAAGCTTTCTTT | CASRAEGGVNTEAFF | - | TRBV5-1 | - | TRBJ1-1
TGTGCCAGCAGCTTATATAGGGCGGGCACTAATGGCTACACCTTC | CASSLYRAGTNGYTF | - | TRBV7-6 | - | TRBJ1-2
TGTGCCAGTAGTATGGGACAGATTAGCAATCAGCCCCAGCATTTT | CASSMGQISNQPQHF | few | TRBV19 | TRBD1 | TRBJ1-5
TGTGCTTGGAACCAGATCTCTGGAAACACCATATATTTT | CAWNQISGNTIYF | - | TRBV30 | - | TRBJ1-3
TGTGCCAGCAGTGCCTCCTCAGCGGGGGGGCCCAATGAGCAGTTCTTC | CASSASSAGGPNEQFF | - | TRBV2 | TRBD2 | TRBJ2-1
TGTGCCAGTAGTATTGGAGGCCCTAGCACCTTC | CASSIGGPSTF | - | TRBV19 | - | TRBJ1-2
TGTGCCAGCAGCGCCGGACAGGGAAATTACGAGCAGTACTTC | CASSAGQGNYEQYF | - | TRBV11-2 | TRBD1 | TRBJ2-7
TGTGCCAGCTCACAGGGGTTTCGTAATTCACCCCTCCACTTT | CASSQGFRNSPLHF | few | TRBV18 | - | TRBJ1-6
TGTGCCAGCAGCTTCACAGGTGCAATAGGTGAAAAACTGTTTTTT | CASSFTGAIGEKLFF | - | TRBV11-2 | - | TRBJ1-4
TGTGCCAGCAGCTTAGCAGGGGGCAAAGGCTACACCTTC | CASSLAGGKGYTF | - | TRBV7-9 | TRBD1 | TRBJ1-2
TGTGCCAGCTGCCGGGGAGTGAACACTGAAGCTTTCTTT | CASCRGVNTEAFF | - | TRBV2 | - | TRBJ1-1
TGTGCCAGCAGCTTATTACAGGGGGGGACAGATACGCAGTATTTT | CASSLLQGGTDTQYF | - | TRBV7-6 | - | TRBJ2-3
TGTGCCAGCAGTCCAGGGGCCAGCTCCTATAATTCACCCCTCCACTTT | CASSPGASSYNSPLHF | few | TRBV28 | - | TRBJ1-6
TGTGCCAGCAGTTTACACTACGAGCAGTACTTC | CASSLHYEQYF | few | TRBV28 | - | TRBJ2-7
TGTGCCAGCTCGGGGGGGGCTGACGAGCAGTACTTC | CASSGGADEQYF | - | TRBV6-5 | TRBD2 | TRBJ2-7
TGTGCCAGCACACTAGTGGGGGAGACCCAGTACTTC | CASTLVGETQYF | - | TRBV28 | - | TRBJ2-5
TGCGCCAGCAGTCAATGTGGTCTTGGGGGGGAACGCTATGGCTACACCTTC | CASSQCGLGGERYGYTF | - | TRBV23-1 | - | TRBJ1-2
TGTGCCAGCAGCTTTGTGGGGGGAGGCGATGAAAAACTGTTTTTT | CASSFVGGGDEKLFF | - | TRBV5-5 | - | TRBJ1-4
TGTGCCAGCAGCCGAGACAGGCAGGTGGACTATGGCTACACCTTC | CASSRDRQVDYGYTF | - | TRBV4-2 | - | TRBJ1-2
TGTGCCAGCAGGCTAGAAGCTTATCAGTACAATGAGCAGTTCTTC | CASRLEAYQYNEQFF | - | TRBV7-2 | - | TRBJ2-1
TGTGCCAGCAGCGGGACAGGGGGCAATCAGCCCCAGCATTTT | CASSGTGGNQPQHF | - | TRBV9 | TRBD1 | TRBJ1-5
TGTGCCAGCAGTTTCCGGACACTAAATTCACCCCTCCACTTT | CASSFRTLNSPLHF | - | TRBV28 | - | TRBJ1-6
TGTGCCAGCAGTGCAACCGACAGACGCAATCAGCCCCAGCATTTT | CASSATDRRNQPQHF | - | TRBV2 | - | TRBJ1-5
TGTGTCAGAAGCTTAGCGAATCAGGGGGCGCGGGGCTACACCTTC | CVRSLANQGARGYTF | - | TRBV7-5 | - | TRBJ1-2
TGTGCCAGCAGGCCCGAAGGACAGTGGATTAGCAATCAGCCCCAGCATTTT | CASRPEGQWISNQPQHF | once | TRBV28 | - | TRBJ1-5
TGCGCCAGCAGCTTGGTTTCCGGTGTCCAAACTGAAGCTTTCTTT | CASSLVSGVQTEAFF | - | TRBV5-1 | - | TRBJ1-1
TGTGCCAGCGGAGGTAACCAAGAGACCCAGTACTTC | CASGGNQETQYF | - | TRBV28 | - | TRBJ2-5
TGTGCCAGCAGCATAAGGACAGGGGATAACTACGAGCAGTACTTC | CASSIRTGDNYEQYF | - | TRBV5-4 | TRBD1 | TRBJ2-7
TGTGCCAGCAACCAATGGAGGGCCCAAGAGACCCAGTACTTC | CASNQWRAQETQYF | - | TRBV28 | - | TRBJ2-5
TGTGCCAGCAGCCGCGGACTAGCGGGGGCCAATGAGTTCTTC | CASSRGLAGANEFF | once | TRBV7-8 | TRBD2 | TRBJ2-1
TGCAGCGTTGAGGCCATGAACACTGAAGCTTTCTTT | CSVEAMNTEAFF | - | TRBV29-1 | - | TRBJ1-1
TGTGCCAGCAGTTTAGGGACAGCTCATGGCTACACCTTC | CASSLGTAHGYTF | - | TRBV12-3/TRBV12-4 | - | TRBJ1-2
TGTGCCAGCTCACCACCGGCGGGGGCTCCCTACGAGCAGTACTTC | CASSPPAGAPYEQYF | - | TRBV18 | - | TRBJ2-7
TGTGCCAGTAGTAAGGGGGCACAGGGGGGAGGCTATGGCTACACCTTC | CASSKGAQGGGYGYTF | few | TRBV19 | TRBD1 | TRBJ1-2
TGTGCCAGCAGCTTACTCACCGGTCCTAATGAGCAGTTCTTC | CASSLLTGPNEQFF | once | TRBV7-3 | - | TRBJ2-1
TGTCCTACCCTCGGACAGGGAAGATCACCCCTCCACTTT | CPTLGQGRSPLHF | few | TRBV21-1 | - | TRBJ1-6
TGTGCCAGCAGCTCCTGGGCCCTGAAGGACTATGGCTACACCTTC | CASSSWALKDYGYTF | - | TRBV7-9 | - | TRBJ1-2
TGTGCCAGCAGTTCCGGACAGGTTGATGGCTATGGCTACACCTTC | CASSSGQVDGYGYTF | few | TRBV28 | TRBD1 | TRBJ1-2
TGCGCCAGCAGCTCGACAGGGGAGGTCTACAATGAGCAGTTCTTC | CASSSTGEVYNEQFF | - | TRBV5-1 | TRBD1 | TRBJ2-1
TGTGCCAGTAGACCACAGGGGTACACTGAAGCTTTCTTT | CASRPQGYTEAFF | - | TRBV19 | TRBD1 | TRBJ1-1
TGCGCCAGCAGCCAAGACGGGACTGTAGGGGGCTCCAACTATGGCTACACCTTC | CASSQDGTVGGSNYGYTF | - | TRBV4-1 | TRBD1 | TRBJ1-2
TGCGCCAGCAGCCCCAACGCAGGGGGTGGGGAAAAACTGTTTTTT | CASSPNAGGGEKLFF | once | TRBV5-1 | TRBD1 | TRBJ1-4
TGCGCCCGGGGACTAGGATTTTCCCCAGATACGCAGTATTTT | CARGLGFSPDTQYF | - | TRBV10-1 | TRBD2 | TRBJ2-3
TGCGCCAGCAGCTCGGGGACAGGGGGCGCAGAGACCCAGTACTTC | CASSSGTGGAETQYF | - | TRBV5-1 | TRBD1 | TRBJ2-5
TGTGCCACCAGTGACCCCTTTATGGAGGGATATGGCTACACCTTC | CATSDPFMEGYGYTF | few | TRBV24-1 | - | TRBJ1-2
TGTGCCTGGAGCCCCGAGCTTCGGGAGCCCCAGCATTTT | CAWSPELREPQHF | - | TRBV30 | - | TRBJ1-5
TGTGCCAGCAGTTTATCTGCAGGGAATCAGCCCCAGCATTTT | CASSLSAGNQPQHF | - | TRBV28 | - | TRBJ1-5
TGCGCCAGCAGTCGGAGACAGAGAGTGAACACTGAAGCTTTCTTT | CASSRRQRVNTEAFF | - | TRBV5-1 | - | TRBJ1-1
TGTGCCAGCAACTTTCTACCAGGGGGCGCGACTAATGAAAAACTGTTTTTT | CASNFLPGGATNEKLFF | many | TRBV2 | TRBD1 | TRBJ1-4
TGCAGTGCCGAGACAGGGTTTGGCTACACCTTC | CSAETGFGYTF | once | TRBV20-1 | TRBD1 | TRBJ1-2
TGCGCCAGCAGCCAGGAGGACTATGGCTACACCTTC | CASSQEDYGYTF | - | TRBV5-1 | - | TRBJ1-2
TGTGCCAGCAGCACCTACAGGTTCAGCTCCTACGAGCAGTACTTC | CASSTYRFSSYEQYF | - | TRBV6-5 | - | TRBJ2-7
TGTGCCAGCAGTTTGGGGCGCGGGACTGGCGTCTACAATGAGCAGTTCTTC | CASSLGRGTGVYNEQFF | - | TRBV27 | - | TRBJ2-1
TGTGCCAGCAGCTCCAGTTGGAATGAGCAGTTCTTC | CASSSSWNEQFF | once | TRBV7-9 | - | TRBJ2-1
TGTGCCAGCAGTTTGGGGGGAACCGGGGAGCTGTTTTTT | CASSLGGTGELFF | - | TRBV28 | - | TRBJ2-2